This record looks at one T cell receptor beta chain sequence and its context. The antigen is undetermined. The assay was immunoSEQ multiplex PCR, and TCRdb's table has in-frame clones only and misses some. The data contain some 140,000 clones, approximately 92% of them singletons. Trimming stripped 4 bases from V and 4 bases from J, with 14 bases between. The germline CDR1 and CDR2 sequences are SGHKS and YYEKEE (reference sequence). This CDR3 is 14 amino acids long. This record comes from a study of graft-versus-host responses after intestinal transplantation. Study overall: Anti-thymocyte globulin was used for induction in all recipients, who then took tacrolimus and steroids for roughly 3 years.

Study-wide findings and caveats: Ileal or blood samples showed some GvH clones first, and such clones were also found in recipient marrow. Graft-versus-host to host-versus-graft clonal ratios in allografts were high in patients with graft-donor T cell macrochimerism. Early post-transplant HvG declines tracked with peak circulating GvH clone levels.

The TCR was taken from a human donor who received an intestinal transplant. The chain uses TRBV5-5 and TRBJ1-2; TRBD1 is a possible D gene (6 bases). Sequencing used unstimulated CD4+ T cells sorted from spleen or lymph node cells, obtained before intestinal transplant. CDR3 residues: CASSPQGLGYGYTF. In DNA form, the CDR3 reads TGTGCCAGCAGCCCCCAGGGGTTAGGCTATGGCTACACCTTC.